This record concerns one T cell receptor beta chain sequence. RNA transcripts were the template for amplifying TCR beta CDR3 regions. Using the HTBI primer set, a first-round RT-PCR was run on the TCR CDR3. TCRdb re-called the multiplex PCR reads through MiXCR, storing one row per CDR3 protein. The table lists roughly 740,000 distinct CDR3 sequences, 15% to 20% of them singletons. The entry originates in a study of T cells in Graves' hyperthyroidism and ophthalmopathy. The CDR3 loop spans 18 amino acids. Trimming took 2 bases from V and 0 from J, leaving 17 bases between them. Germline V gives CDR1 MDHEN, CDR2 SYDVKM.

Sequencing was carried out using blood. J is TRBJ1-3 and V is TRBV28, with no clear D. The sequence came from a man aged 18 to 30 with Graves' hyperthyroidism. The CDR3 sequence: CASSLLPSNTFSGNTIYF. In DNA form, the CDR3 reads TGTGCCAGCAGTTTACTCCCTTCTAACACGTTCTCTGGAAACACCATATATTTT.